This T cell receptor beta chain comes out of a study of blood T cell repertoires in COVID-19. TCRdb's copy holds only in-frame clones and misses some; the assay was immunoSEQ multiplex PCR. The table shows 44,000 or so clones, with roughly nine tenths occurring only once. Sequencing was performed on peripheral blood. The TCR comes from a human donor in a cohort sampled during active COVID-19.

Here the CDR3 DNA reads TGTGCCAGCAGGGGACGCGGGGACGAGCAGTTCTTC. Translated, it gives CASRGRGDEQFF. The chain has TRBV11-3 and TRBJ2-1, with D tentatively TRBD2 (6 bases). The ends were cut back, 6 bases at V and 10 bases at J, with 13 bases in the middle. Germline V gives CDR1 SGHNT, CDR2 YENEEA. The CDR3 length is 12 residues.